This is a list of T cell receptor beta chains from one sample in a study of neurological immune-mediated disorders. TCRdb recomputed calls from the 5' RACE reads with MiXCR, one row per CDR3 protein. The sample holds some 30,000 distinct CDR3 sequences; roughly a sixth are singletons and the top ten take around 5%. Sequencing was performed on CD4+ T cells from blood. The origin of the receptors is a female donor with HTLV-1-associated myelopathy (HAM/TSP). Both conserved end residues are part of each CDR3. D genes are given only for firm matches. Some rows mark clone size as missing; the rest say once, few, many or name a class of expanded clone.

d_call	cdr3_length	v_call	j_call	clone_size	cdr3_aa	cdr3_nt
.	16	TRBV27	TRBJ2-1	.	CASSLSLSKGYNEQFF	TGTGCCAGCAGTTTGTCCCTCTCGAAGGGGTACAATGAGCAGTTCTTC
.	12	TRBV29-1	TRBJ2-7	many	CSVEIYAEEQYF	TGCAGCGTTGAAATATACGCGGAAGAGCAGTACTTC
TRBD1	14	TRBV6-5	TRBJ1-2	many	CASSKDRGGYGYTF	TGTGCCAGCAGCAAGGACAGGGGGGGCTATGGCTACACCTTC
.	15	TRBV20-1	TRBJ2-2	many	CSARLGQMNTGELFF	TGCAGTGCTAGACTCGGACAAATGAACACCGGGGAGCTGTTTTTT
.	13	TRBV6-5	TRBJ2-1	once	CARSYGSYNEKFF	TGTGCCAGAAGTTATGGCTCTTACAATGAGAAGTTCTTC
.	17	TRBV20-1	TRBJ2-1	many	CSGAGDPFNNHYNEQFF	TGCAGTGGTGCAGGGGACCCTTTTAACAACCACTACAATGAGCAGTTCTTC
.	13	TRBV6-2/TRBV6-3	TRBJ1-5	.	CASSGLRNQPQHF	TGTGCCAGCAGTGGACTCCGCAATCAGCCCCAGCATTTT
TRBD1	15	TRBV5-1	TRBJ1-5	many	CASSWGTGGRQPQHF	TGCGCCAGCAGCTGGGGGACAGGGGGGAGACAGCCCCAGCATTTT
.	16	TRBV6-2/TRBV6-3	TRBJ2-3	.	CASSPPVGAGTDTQYF	TGTGCCAGCAGTCCCCCCGTGGGGGCTGGCACAGATACGCAGTATTTT
.	12	TRBV29-1	TRBJ1-1	many	CSARDTDTEAFF	TGCAGCGCTCGCGATACCGACACTGAAGCTTTCTTT
.	14	TRBV6-5	TRBJ2-5	.	CASSYGSVQETQYF	TGTGCCAGCAGTTACGGGTCAGTCCAAGAGACCCAGTACTTC
.	19	TRBV25-1	TRBJ1-3	.	CASSWVGVPFNSSGNTIYF	TGTGCCAGCAGCTGGGTGGGGGTCCCTTTTAATTCCTCTGGAAACACCATATATTTT
.	15	TRBV20-1	TRBJ1-1	many	CSARIGGEINTEAFF	TGCAGTGCTAGAATTGGGGGAGAGATAAACACTGAAGCTTTCTTT
TRBD1	17	TRBV5-1	TRBJ1-1	many	CASGTGDHPPSNTEAFF	TGCGCCAGCGGGACAGGGGACCACCCTCCATCGAACACTGAAGCTTTCTTT
.	14	TRBV2	TRBJ2-5	many	CASSLQAPPRDQYF	TGTGCCAGCAGTCTCCAGGCTCCTCCAAGGGACCAGTACTTC
.	11	TRBV20-1	TRBJ2-1	many	CSTGRHNEQFF	TGCAGTACCGGACGGCACAATGAGCAGTTCTTC
TRBD2	13	TRBV12-3/TRBV12-4	TRBJ2-1	.	CATGRAAYNEQFF	TGTGCCACCGGGAGGGCCGCTTACAATGAGCAGTTCTTC
.	15	TRBV28	TRBJ2-2	medium-sized	CASRTWGANTGELFF	TGTGCCAGCAGAACCTGGGGGGCGAACACCGGGGAGCTGTTTTTT
.	14	TRBV15	TRBJ2-1	many	CATSSSGPDNEQFF	TGTGCCACCAGCAGTAGCGGCCCCGACAATGAGCAGTTCTTC
TRBD2	18	TRBV7-2	TRBJ2-7	many	CASSQRHTSGGVTYEQYF	TGTGCCAGCAGCCAACGGCATACTAGCGGGGGGGTAACCTACGAGCAGTACTTC
TRBD1	15	TRBV12-5	TRBJ1-2	few	CASGFPDRTLYGYTF	TGTGCTAGTGGTTTCCCGGACAGGACCCTCTATGGCTACACCTTC
TRBD1	15	TRBV7-3	TRBJ2-2	many	CASSAWTGGTGELFF	TGTGCCAGCAGCGCATGGACAGGGGGCACCGGGGAGCTGTTTTTT
.	16	TRBV5-1	TRBJ1-3	.	CASRLETGSSGNTIYF	TGCGCCAGCAGGTTGGAAACAGGGAGCTCTGGAAACACCATATATTTT
TRBD1	16	TRBV5-1	TRBJ1-6	many	CASSLATGGSNSPLHF	TGCGCCAGCAGCTTGGCGACAGGGGGCTCGAATTCACCCCTCCACTTT
.	15	TRBV5-1	TRBJ2-2	many	CASSGSTGRTGELFF	TGCGCCAGCAGCGGGTCAACAGGGAGGACCGGGGAGCTGTTTTTT
.	16	TRBV7-6	TRBJ1-5	few	CASSLGGRGLGQAQHF	TGTGCAAGCAGCTTAGGTGGCAGGGGATTGGGTCAGGCCCAGCATTTT
.	15	TRBV12-3/TRBV12-4	TRBJ2-3	many	CASSLQGTTSDTQYF	TGTGCCAGCAGTTTACAGGGGACTACCTCAGATACGCAGTATTTT
.	13	TRBV18	TRBJ2-2	many	CASSQRESGELFF	TGTGCCAGCTCGCAGAGGGAATCCGGGGAGCTGTTTTTT
TRBD1	15	TRBV7-8	TRBJ2-3	many	CASSPSTGFTDTQYF	TGTGCCAGCAGCCCGTCGACAGGGTTCACAGATACGCAGTATTTT
.	15	TRBV28	TRBJ2-1	few	CASSTAAGSSNEQFF	TGTGCCAGCAGCACGGCGGCAGGGTCCTCGAATGAGCAGTTCTTC
.	14	TRBV2	TRBJ2-4	many	CASSVGYGGDIQYF	TGTGCCAGCAGTGTAGGTTACGGGGGAGACATTCAGTACTTC
TRBD1	15	TRBV12-3/TRBV12-4	TRBJ1-5	many	CASSLMGQGKQPQHF	TGTGCCAGCAGTTTAATGGGACAGGGAAAGCAGCCCCAGCATTTT
TRBD1	16	TRBV7-2	TRBJ2-2	many	CASSPGQGRETGELFF	TGTGCCAGCAGCCCGGGACAGGGGCGGGAGACCGGGGAGCTGTTTTTT
.	16	TRBV20-1	TRBJ2-2	.	CSASPPWGLNTGELFF	TGCAGTGCTAGCCCCCCGTGGGGGCTCAACACCGGGGAGCTGTTTTTT
TRBD1	18	TRBV11-2	TRBJ1-6	many	CASSLVRTGGGYRSPLHF	TGTGCCAGCAGCTTGGTCCGTACAGGGGGTGGATATAGGTCACCCCTCCACTTT
TRBD2	14	TRBV6-4	TRBJ2-3	many	CASSRRGARDTQYF	TGTGCCAGCAGCAGGCGGGGGGCCCGAGATACGCAGTATTTT
.	14	TRBV5-1	TRBJ2-3	many	CASSLDTATDTQYF	TGCGCCAGCAGCTTAGATACAGCTACAGATACGCAGTATTTT
TRBD2	15	TRBV30	TRBJ2-1	many	CAWSNRGGLPGEQFF	TGTGCCTGGAGCAACCGGGGAGGGTTGCCGGGTGAGCAGTTCTTC
.	17	TRBV7-6	TRBJ1-3	many	CASSLVDFRASGNTIYF	TGTGCCAGCAGCCTAGTAGACTTCAGGGCGTCTGGAAACACCATATATTTT
.	16	TRBV28	TRBJ1-1	many	CASSPLRRDTNTEAFF	TGTGCCAGCAGTCCCCTGCGCCGGGACACAAACACTGAAGCTTTCTTT
TRBD2	14	TRBV12-3/TRBV12-4	TRBJ2-1	many	CASRGSGRAGSQFF	TGTGCCAGCAGAGGTAGCGGGAGGGCCGGTTCGCAGTTCTTC
.	13	TRBV6-1	TRBJ1-1	many	CASQRQVLTEAFF	TGTGCCAGCCAAAGGCAGGTCCTCACTGAAGCTTTCTTT
.	14	TRBV2	TRBJ2-6	many	CASRRDSGANVLTF	TGTGCCAGCAGGAGGGACTCTGGGGCCAACGTCCTGACTTTC
.	15	TRBV28	TRBJ2-7	many	CASSTRRGASYEQYF	TGTGCCAGCAGTACCCGGAGGGGGGCATCTTACGAGCAGTACTTC
TRBD1	14	TRBV11-3	TRBJ2-2	many	CASSVTGGGGELFF	TGTGCCAGCAGCGTGACAGGGGGAGGCGGGGAGCTGTTTTTT
.	14	TRBV12-3/TRBV12-4	TRBJ1-1	.	CASSLKRWNTEAFF	TGTGCCAGCAGTTTAAAGCGGTGGAACACTGAAGCTTTCTTT
TRBD1	14	TRBV5-1	TRBJ1-2	many	CASSLSGQDGGYTF	TGCGCCAGCAGCTTGTCGGGACAGGACGGTGGCTACACCTTC
TRBD2	16	TRBV5-1	TRBJ2-4	many	CASSYNPGLAENIQYF	TGCGCCAGCAGCTATAACCCGGGACTAGCGGAAAACATTCAGTACTTC
TRBD2	16	TRBV7-3	TRBJ2-3	many	CASSLDGGGAEDTQYF	TGTGCCAGCAGCTTAGACGGCGGGGGGGCCGAGGATACGCAGTATTTT
.	15	TRBV6-5	TRBJ1-6	many	CASSYSPGEVRPLHF	TGTGCCAGCAGTTACTCCCCAGGGGAGGTTAGACCCCTCCACTTT
TRBD2	17	TRBV20-1	TRBJ2-2	many	CSASRASGGAGTGELFF	TGCAGTGCTAGTAGGGCTAGCGGGGGGGCCGGAACCGGGGAGCTGTTTTTT
.	14	TRBV19	TRBJ2-7	many	CASSTQGGSYEQYF	TGTGCCAGTAGTACGCAAGGGGGCTCCTACGAGCAGTACTTC
.	17	TRBV20-1	TRBJ1-3	many	CSASRDSRPRSGNTIYF	TGCAGTGCCTCGCGTGACTCCCGGCCGCGCTCTGGAAACACCATATATTTT
TRBD1	15	TRBV19	TRBJ1-6	many	CASGELQGNNSPLHF	TGTGCCAGTGGAGAACTACAGGGGAATAATTCACCCCTCCACTTT
TRBD2	13	TRBV20-1	TRBJ2-7	many	CSARLAGSWEQYF	TGCAGTGCTAGACTAGCGGGATCATGGGAGCAGTACTTC
TRBD1	13	TRBV5-5	TRBJ2-5	many	CASSRDRDETQYF	TGTGCCAGCAGCCGGGACAGGGACGAGACCCAGTACTTC
TRBD1	13	TRBV7-6	TRBJ2-3	many	CASSPTGTNTQYF	TGTGCCAGCAGCCCGACAGGGACGAATACGCAGTATTTT